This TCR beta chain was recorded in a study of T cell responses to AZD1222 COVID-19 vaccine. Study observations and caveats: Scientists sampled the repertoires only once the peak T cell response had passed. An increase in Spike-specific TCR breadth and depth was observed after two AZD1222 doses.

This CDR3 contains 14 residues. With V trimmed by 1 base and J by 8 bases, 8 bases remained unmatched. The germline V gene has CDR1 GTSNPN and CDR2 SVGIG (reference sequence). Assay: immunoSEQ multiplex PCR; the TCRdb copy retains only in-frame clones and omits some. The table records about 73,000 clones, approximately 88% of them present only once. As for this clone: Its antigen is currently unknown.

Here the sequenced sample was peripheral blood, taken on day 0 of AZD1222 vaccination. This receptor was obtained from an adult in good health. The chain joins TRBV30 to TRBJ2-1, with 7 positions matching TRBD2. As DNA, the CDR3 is TGTGCCTGGAGTGGTTGGGCTAGCGGCCATGAGCAGTTCTTC. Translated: CAWSGWASGHEQFF.